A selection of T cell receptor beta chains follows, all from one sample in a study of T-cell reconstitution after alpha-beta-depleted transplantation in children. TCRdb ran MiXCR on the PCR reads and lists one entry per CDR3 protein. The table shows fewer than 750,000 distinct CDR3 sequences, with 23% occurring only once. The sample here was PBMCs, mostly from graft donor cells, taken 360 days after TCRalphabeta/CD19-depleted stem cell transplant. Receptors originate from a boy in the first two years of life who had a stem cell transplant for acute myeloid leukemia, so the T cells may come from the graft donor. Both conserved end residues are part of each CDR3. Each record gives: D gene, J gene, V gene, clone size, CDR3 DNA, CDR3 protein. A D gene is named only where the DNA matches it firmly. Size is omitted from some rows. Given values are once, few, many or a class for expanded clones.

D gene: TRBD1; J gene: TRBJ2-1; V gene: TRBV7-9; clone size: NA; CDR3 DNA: TGTGCCAGCAGCACCTGGGACAGGGGACCCTTCAATGAGCAGTTCTTC; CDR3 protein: CASSTWDRGPFNEQFF
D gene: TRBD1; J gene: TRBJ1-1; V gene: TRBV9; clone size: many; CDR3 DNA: TGTGCCAGCAGCGTAGAACAGGGGACTGAAGCTTTCTTT; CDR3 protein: CASSVEQGTEAFF
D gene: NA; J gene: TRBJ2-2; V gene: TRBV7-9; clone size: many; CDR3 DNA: TGTGCCAGCAGCTCCAAAGGGTTAAAGGGCCCGCGGAACACCGGGGAGCTGTTTTTT; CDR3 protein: CASSSKGLKGPRNTGELFF
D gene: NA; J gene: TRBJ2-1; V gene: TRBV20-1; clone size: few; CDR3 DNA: TGCAGTGCTAGAAACCCGGTGGTCGGTGAGCAGTTCTTC; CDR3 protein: CSARNPVVGEQFF
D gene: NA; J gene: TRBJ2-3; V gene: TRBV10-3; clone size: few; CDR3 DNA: TGTGCCATCAGTGGGCCGCCGGGCTTCCCCACAGATACGCAGTATTTT; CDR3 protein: CAISGPPGFPTDTQYF
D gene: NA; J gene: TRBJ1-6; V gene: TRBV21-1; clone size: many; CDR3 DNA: TGTGCCAGCAGCAAAATGTTCAGGGGCCCTAGCTCCTATAATTCACCCCTCCACTTT; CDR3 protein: CASSKMFRGPSSYNSPLHF
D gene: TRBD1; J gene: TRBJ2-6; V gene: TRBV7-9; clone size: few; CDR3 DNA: TGTGCCAGCAGCTTCTACAGGGGAATGTCCGGGGCCAACGTCCTGACTTTC; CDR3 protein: CASSFYRGMSGANVLTF
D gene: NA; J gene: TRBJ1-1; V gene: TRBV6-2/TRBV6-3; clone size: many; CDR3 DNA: TGTGCCAGCATTCTGGGTCCGAACACTGAAGCTTTCTTT; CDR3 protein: CASILGPNTEAFF
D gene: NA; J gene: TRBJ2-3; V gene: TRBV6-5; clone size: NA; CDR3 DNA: TGTGCCAGCAGTAGGAGCCCAGATACGCAGTATTTT; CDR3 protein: CASSRSPDTQYF
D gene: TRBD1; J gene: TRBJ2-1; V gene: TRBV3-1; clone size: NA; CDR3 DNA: TGTGCCAGCAGCCAAGCCGGGACAGGGCGTTTCTCCTACAATGAGCAGTTCTTC; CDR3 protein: CASSQAGTGRFSYNEQFF
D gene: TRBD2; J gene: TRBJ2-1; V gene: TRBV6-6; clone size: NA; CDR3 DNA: TGTGCCAGCGGGCCTAGCGGGGACCATGAGCAGTTCTTC; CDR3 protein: CASGPSGDHEQFF
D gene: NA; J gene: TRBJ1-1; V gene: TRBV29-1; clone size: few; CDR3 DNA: TGCAGCGTAACAGGGAGATGGACTGAAGCTTTCTTT; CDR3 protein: CSVTGRWTEAFF
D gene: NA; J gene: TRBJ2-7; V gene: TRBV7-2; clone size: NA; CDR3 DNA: TGTGCCAGCAGTTCCCTTCCCTCCTACGAGCAGTACTTC; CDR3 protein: CASSSLPSYEQYF
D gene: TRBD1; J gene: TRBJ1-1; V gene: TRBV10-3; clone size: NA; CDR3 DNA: TGTGCCATCAGCTCGGGACAGGGCTTGAACACTGAAGCTTTCTTT; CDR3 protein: CAISSGQGLNTEAFF
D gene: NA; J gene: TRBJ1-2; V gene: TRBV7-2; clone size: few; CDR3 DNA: TGTGCCAGCAGCTTAGAGGGCACAGTCTATGGCTACACCTTC; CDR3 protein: CASSLEGTVYGYTF
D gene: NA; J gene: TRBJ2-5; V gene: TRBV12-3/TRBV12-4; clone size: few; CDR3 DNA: TGTGCCAGCAGCCTGACAGGACCCCCAGAGACCCAGTACTTC; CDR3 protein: CASSLTGPPETQYF
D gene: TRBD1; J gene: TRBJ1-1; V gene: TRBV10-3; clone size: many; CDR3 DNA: TGTGCCATCAGTGAGGGGGACAGGAGGAACACTGAAGCTTTCTTT; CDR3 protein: CAISEGDRRNTEAFF
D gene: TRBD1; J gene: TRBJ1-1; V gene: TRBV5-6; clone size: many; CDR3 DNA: TGTGCCAGCAGCCTTTGGACAGGGGGTGCCACTGAAGCTTTCTTT; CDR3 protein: CASSLWTGGATEAFF
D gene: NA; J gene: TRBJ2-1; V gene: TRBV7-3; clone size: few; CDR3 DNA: TGTGCCAGCAGCTTAAGCCCGGGTCCCCCTGAGCAGTTCTTC; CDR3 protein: CASSLSPGPPEQFF
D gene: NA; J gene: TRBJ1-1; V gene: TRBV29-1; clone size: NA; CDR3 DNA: TGCAGCGTTGGGCGATCGGGGGCGAACACTGAAGCTTTCTTT; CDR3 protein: CSVGRSGANTEAFF
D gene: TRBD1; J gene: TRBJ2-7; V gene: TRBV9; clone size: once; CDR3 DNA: TGTGCCAGCAGCGCCTCCGGGACAGGCTACTACGAGCAGTACTTC; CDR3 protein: CASSASGTGYYEQYF
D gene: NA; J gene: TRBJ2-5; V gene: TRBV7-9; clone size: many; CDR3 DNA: TGTGCCAGCAGCTTAGGAGGTAGCGGACAGCAAGAGACCCAGTACTTC; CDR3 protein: CASSLGGSGQQETQYF